These 28 T cell receptor beta chains share one sample of origin, sequenced in a study of OX40 agonist ivuxolimab in advanced cancers. Clones were sequenced by immunoSEQ multiplex PCR, and TCRdb holds only the in-frame ones, with some missing. The sample includes fewer than 55,000 clones, under 90% seen only once; the top ten take roughly 6.5%. Sequences were derived from CD4+ or CD8+ T cells sorted from blood, sampled in a trial of the OX40 agonist ivuxolimab. These receptors were obtained from an adult with an advanced solid tumor such as melanoma, head and neck, liver or kidney cancer.

The chain joins TRBV5-6 to TRBJ2-7; D possibly matches TRBD1 or TRBD2 (5 bases each). CDR1 and CDR2 (germline): SGHDT, YYEEEE. Trimming removed 1 base at V and 1 base at J, with 9 bases between. The CDR3 totals 14 residues. The CDR3 DNA reads as TGTGCCAGCAGCTTGCGAGGGGAATCCTACGAGCAGTACTTC. This sequence encodes CASSLRGESYEQYF.

The gene calls are TRBV19 and TRBJ2-1, with D perhaps TRBD1 (5 bases). V was clipped by 1 base and J by 8 bases, with 9 bases between them. Germline loops: CDR1 LNHDA, CDR2 SQIVND (reference sequence). The CDR3 is made up of 13 amino acids. The CDR3 region has the DNA TGTGCCAGTAGTATAGTCAGGGTGGATGAGCAGTTCTTC. Its translation: CASSIVRVDEQFF.

The rearrangement uses TRBV5-6 and TRBJ1-5; TRBD1 aligns across 8 bases. The CDR3 is 15 residues long. CDR1 is SGHDT and CDR2 is YYEEEE in the germline V gene. The ends lost 3 bases at V and 8 bases at J; junction bases unmatched: 10. The CDR3 DNA reads as TGTGCCAGCAGCTCACTAAGGGACAGGATTGAGCCCCAGCATTTT. This codes for CASSSLRDRIEPQHF. The whole variable domain, remainder taken from reference TRBV5-6 and TRBJ1-5, is DAGVTQSPTHLIKTRGQQVTLRCSPKSGHDTVSWYQQALGQGPQFIFQYYEEEERQRGNFPDRFSGHQFPNYSSELNVNALLLGDSALYLCASSSLRDRIEPQHFGDGTRLSIL.

This chain connects TRBV5-1 to TRBJ2-2; no firm D call. The CDR3 runs 14 residues. V gave up 1 base and J gave up 1 base, with 5 bases separating them. Germline V gives CDR1 SGHRS, CDR2 YFSETQ. The CDR3 bases are TGCGCCAGCAGCTTGTTAGTGAACACCGGGGAGCTGTTTTTT. This sequence encodes CASSLLVNTGELFF. The full variable domain, with the rest looked up from reference TRBV5-1 and TRBJ2-2, is KAGVTQTPRYLIKTRGQQVTLSCSPISGHRSVSWYQQTPGQGLQFLFEYFSETQRNKGNFPGRFSGRQFSNSRSEMNVSTLELGDSALYLCASSLLVNTGELFFGEGSRLTVL.

The genes are TRBV2 and TRBJ1-2; D is uncertain. CDR1 is SNHLY and CDR2 is FYNNEI in the germline V gene. Trimming removed 8 bases at V and 8 bases at J, with 21 bases between. This CDR3 is built from 14 residues. CDR3 in DNA: TGTGCCAGCGACCTGGGATTGGCACACCTGGGCTACACCTTC. Amino acids: CASDLGLAHLGYTF.

This chain links TRBV30 with TRBJ2-5; D is unclear. The CDR3 sequence is 11 residues long. In germline, CDR1 is GTSNPN, CDR2 SVGIG (reference sequence). V lost 0 bases and J 5 bases, leaving 4 bases between the germline ends. The CDR3 reads CAWSVAETQYF. In DNA, the CDR3 is TGTGCCTGGAGTGTAGCTGAGACCCAGTACTTC.

The chain has TRBV15 and TRBJ2-5; D possibly uses TRBD1 or TRBD2 (5 bases each). Trimming left V 5 bases short and J 5 bases short, with 15 bases between. Per germline, CDR1 LNHNV and CDR2 YYDKDF (reference sequence). The CDR3 covers 14 residues. This chain's CDR3 is CATSGDVAWETQYF. CDR3 nucleotides: TGTGCCACCAGCGGGGACGTAGCCTGGGAGACCCAGTACTTC.

This chain uses TRBV4-1 with TRBJ1-2; D call uncertain. This CDR3 is built from 16 residues. Trimming took 0 bases from V and 7 from J, leaving 18 bases between them. The germline gives CDR1 MGHRA, CDR2 YSYEKL. The CDR3 reads CASSQDKAGFLSGYTF. Here the CDR3 DNA reads TGCGCCAGCAGCCAAGATAAGGCAGGTTTTCTCAGTGGCTACACCTTC.

The rearrangement links TRBV11-2 to TRBJ2-7; TRBD1 matches at 7 bases. Losses at the gene ends were 0 bases for V and 4 bases for J; bases not matched to a gene: 9. Germline V lookup: CDR1 SGHAT, CDR2 FQNNGV. CDR3 size: 16 residues. The CDR3 protein is CASSLDRDSRIYEQYF. As DNA, the CDR3 is TGTGCCAGCAGCTTAGACCGGGACAGTAGAATTTACGAGCAGTACTTC. Full variable domain (outside the CDR3, taken from reference TRBV11-2 and TRBJ2-7): EAGVAQSPRYKIIEKRQSVAFWCNPISGHATLYWYQQILGQGPKLLIQFQNNGVVDDSQLPKDRFSAERLKGVDSTLKIQPAKLEDSAVYLCASSLDRDSRIYEQYFGPGTRLTVT.

For this clone: Additional DNA sequences in this sample encode the identical CDR3. The chain employs TRBV5-6 and TRBJ2-5; D gene uncertain. This CDR3 is built from 13 residues. V dropped 4 bases and J dropped 2 bases, with 9 bases sitting between them. Per the germline V gene, CDR1 is SGHDT and CDR2 is YYEEEE. The CDR3 bases are TGTGCCAGCAGCCCGGAGAGTCAAGAGACCCAGTACTTC. It yields the protein CASSPESQETQYF. Complete variable domain (other parts from reference TRBV5-6 and TRBJ2-5): DAGVTQSPTHLIKTRGQQVTLRCSPKSGHDTVSWYQQALGQGPQFIFQYYEEEERQRGNFPDRFSGHQFPNYSSELNVNALLLGDSALYLCASSPESQETQYFGPGTRLLVL.

Note on this clone: Other DNA sequences of this sample code for an identical CDR3. This chain uses TRBV4-3 with TRBJ2-7; D not resolved. Trimming pared 0 bases from V and 3 bases from J, leaving 6 bases between. Per the germline V gene, CDR1 is LGHNA and CDR2 is YSLEER. There are 13 residues in the CDR3. CDR3 sequence reads: CASSQDRGYEQYF. The CDR3 bases are TGCGCCAGCAGCCAAGATAGAGGCTACGAGCAGTACTTC.

This rearrangement joins TRBV11-2 to TRBJ2-2, with D perhaps TRBD2 (6 bases). Trimming removed 7 bases from V and 4 bases from J, with 16 bases in between. Germline values: CDR1 SGHAT, CDR2 FQNNGV. The CDR3 covers 15 residues. In DNA form, the CDR3 reads TGTGCCAGCACCGAGACGGAGGGGCTCACCGGGGAGCTGTTTTTT. Amino acids: CASTETEGLTGELFF.

This clone came up a few times. The V call is TRBV15, the J call TRBJ2-7, with a tentative D call TRBD2 (6 bases). Trimming pared 0 bases from V and 3 bases from J, leaving 9 bases between. The germline CDR1 and CDR2 sequences are LNHNV and YYDKDF (reference sequence). The CDR3 extends over 14 amino acids. The CDR3 spells CATSRDWGDYEQYV. The DNA for the CDR3 is TGTGCCACCAGCAGAGATTGGGGGGACTACGAGCAGTACGTC.

The J gene is TRBJ2-4, the V gene TRBV2; 11 positions agree with TRBD1. The CDR3 contains 18 residues. Looked up from germline, CDR1 is SNHLY and CDR2 is FYNNEI. Trimming at V came to 4 bases and at J to 0 bases, leaving 8 bases not matched to a gene. The CDR3 protein is CASSGTGGSPIAKNIQYF. DNA of the CDR3: TGTGCCAGCAGTGGGACAGGGGGCTCGCCTATAGCCAAAAACATTCAGTACTTC.

V is TRBV28 and J is TRBJ2-2; D remains ambiguous. The CDR3 extends over 12 amino acids. Germline-derived CDR1 and CDR2 are MDHEN and SYDVKM. The ends were cut back, 3 bases at V and 4 bases at J, with 3 bases in the middle. The CDR3 loop is CASSLGTGELFF. For the CDR3, the DNA is TGTGCCAGCAGTTTGGGCACCGGGGAGCTGTTTTTT.

The chain couples TRBV25-1 to TRBJ1-5, with D hard to call. V lost 2 bases, J lost 3 bases, and 5 bases lay in between. The germline V gene has CDR1 MGHDK and CDR2 SYGVNS. The CDR3 runs to 13 residues. CDR3 sequence: CASSEGINQPQHF. The CDR3, as DNA: TGTGCCAGCAGTGAAGGTATCAATCAGCCCCAGCATTTT.

The gene calls are TRBV5-6 and TRBJ2-3; the D call may be TRBD1 or TRBD2 (6 bases each). V lost 0 bases to trimming and J lost 0 bases, with 11 bases between them. CDR1 and CDR2 (germline): SGHDT, YYEEEE. The CDR3 covers 16 residues. The CDR3 nucleotides are TGTGCCAGCAGCTTGGAAGGAGGGGGGAGCACAGATACGCAGTATTTT. Translation gives CASSLEGGGSTDTQYF. The variable domain in full, completed from reference TRBV5-6 and TRBJ2-3, reads DAGVTQSPTHLIKTRGQQVTLRCSPKSGHDTVSWYQQALGQGPQFIFQYYEEEERQRGNFPDRFSGHQFPNYSSELNVNALLLGDSALYLCASSLEGGGSTDTQYFGPGTRLTVL.

V is TRBV7-8 and J is TRBJ2-2; a possible D gene is TRBD2 (6 bases). Germline V gene data show CDR1 as SGHVS and CDR2 as FQNEAQ. V lost 1 base to trimming and J lost 7 bases, with 13 bases between them. This CDR3 has 15 amino acids. The CDR3 spells CASSLVTGLYGELFF. The CDR3, as DNA: TGTGCCAGCAGCTTAGTTACTGGACTATACGGGGAGCTGTTTTTT.

The J gene is TRBJ1-2, the V gene TRBV6-5, with D maybe TRBD1 (5 bases). The CDR3 has 14 residues. V was clipped by 0 bases and J by 5 bases, with 10 bases between them. Germline V lookup: CDR1 MNHEY, CDR2 SVGAGI. The CDR3 is CASSYSRGGYGYTF. CDR3 DNA: TGTGCCAGCAGTTACTCGAGGGGAGGGTATGGCTACACCTTC.

This clone has only one observation. J is TRBJ2-6 and V is TRBV7-4, with D uncertain. CDR1 is SGHVT and CDR2 is SQSDAQ in the germline V gene. The V and J ends lost 3 bases and 5 bases respectively, with 20 bases between them. This CDR3 has 18 amino acids. CDR3 nucleotide sequence: TGTGCCAGCAGCTTCGGAAACAGCTCACAAAGTCGGGCCAACGTCCTGACTTTC. Translation gives CASSFGNSSQSRANVLTF. The full variable domain, completed using reference TRBV7-4 and TRBJ2-6, is GAGVSQSPRYKVAKRGRDVALRCDSISGHVTLYWYRQTLGQGSEVLTYSQSDAQRDKSGRPSGRFSAERPERSVSTLKIQRTEQGDSAVYLCASSFGNSSQSRANVLTFGAGSRLTVL.

The V call is TRBV6-5, the J call TRBJ2-4; the D gene is possibly TRBD1 (5 bases). Germline CDR1 MNHEY, CDR2 SVGAGI. V was cut by 5 bases and J by 10 bases, with 12 bases left in between. The CDR3 has 12 residues. This chain's CDR3 is CASSPDSDIQYF. The DNA for the CDR3 is TGTGCCAGCAGTCCCGACAGTGATATTCAGTACTTC.

This clone was seen only once. This rearrangement joins TRBV11-2 to TRBJ2-7; no definite D call. The CDR3 spans 11 residues. V shed 5 bases and J shed 3 bases, with 5 bases lying between them. CDR1 and CDR2 (germline): SGHAT, FQNNGV. The CDR3 region is CASSLNYEQYF. Here the CDR3 DNA reads TGTGCCAGCAGCCTGAACTACGAGCAGTACTTC.

In its sample, this clone was seen a few times. This chain links TRBV9 with TRBJ1-1; D may be TRBD1 (5 bases). The CDR3 contains 16 residues. From germline, CDR1 is SGDLS and CDR2 YYNGEE. V was cut by 0 bases and J by 0 bases, with 12 bases left in between. CDR3 residues: CASSVGGLGMNTEAFF. The CDR3 DNA is TGTGCCAGCAGCGTAGGGGGGTTGGGCATGAACACTGAAGCTTTCTTT.

The chain couples TRBV7-6 to TRBJ1-5, with unresolved D. V shed 0 bases and J shed 5 bases, with 5 bases lying between them. The CDR3 is made up of 13 amino acids. Germline V gene lookup returns CDR1 SGHVS and CDR2 FNYEAQ. The CDR3 is CASSLAKDQPQHF. The CDR3 coding sequence is TGTGCCAGCAGCTTAGCAAAAGATCAGCCCCAGCATTTT.

V gene TRBV5-6 combines with J gene TRBJ2-7, with D possibly TRBD1 on 6 matching bases. Trimming took off 6 bases at V and 1 base at J, with 11 bases between the two ends. The CDR3 spans 13 residues. Per germline, CDR1 SGHDT and CDR2 YYEEEE. The CDR3 here is CASNRQESYEQYF. CDR3 DNA sequence: TGTGCCAGCAACAGACAGGAATCCTACGAGCAGTACTTC.

This chain uses TRBV6-5 with TRBJ1-2; 8 nucleotides align to TRBD1. J lost 4 bases, V lost 0 bases, and 4 bases had no gene match. Germline values: CDR1 MNHEY, CDR2 SVGAGI. The CDR3 totals 15 residues. The CDR3 DNA is TGTGCCAGCAGTTACTCGAGCCAGGGGGCCTATGGCTACACCTTC. Translated, it gives CASSYSSQGAYGYTF.

This chain uses TRBV19 with TRBJ2-6; D possibly corresponds to TRBD2 (6 bases). V was pared by 1 base and J by 4 bases, with 8 bases between. Germline CDR1 and CDR2: LNHDA and SQIVND (reference sequence). The CDR3 contains 15 residues. The CDR3 bases are TGTGCCAGTAGTATAGCGGCGGGGGGGGCCAACGTCCTGACTTTC. This codes for CASSIAAGGANVLTF.

The J gene is TRBJ2-3, the V gene TRBV29-1; no reliable D call. Trimming took off 6 bases at V and 2 bases at J, with 21 bases between the two ends. The CDR3 totals 16 residues. CDR1 is SQVTM and CDR2 is ANQGSEA in the germline V gene. CDR3 sequence: CSVPSDRQLITDTQYF. In DNA form, the CDR3 reads TGCAGCGTCCCCTCGGATAGACAACTTATCACAGATACGCAGTATTTT.